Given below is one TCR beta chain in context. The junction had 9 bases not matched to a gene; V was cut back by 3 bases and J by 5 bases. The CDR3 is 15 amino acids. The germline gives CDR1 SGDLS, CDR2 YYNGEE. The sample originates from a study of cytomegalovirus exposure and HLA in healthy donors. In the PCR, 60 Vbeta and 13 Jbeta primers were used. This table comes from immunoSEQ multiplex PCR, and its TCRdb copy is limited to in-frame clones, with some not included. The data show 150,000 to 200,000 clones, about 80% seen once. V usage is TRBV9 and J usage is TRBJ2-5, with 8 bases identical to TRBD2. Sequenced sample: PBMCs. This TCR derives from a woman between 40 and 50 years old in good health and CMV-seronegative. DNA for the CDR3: TGTGCCAGCAGCGCTTCCGGGACTAGGGGGGAGACCCAGTACTTC. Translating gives CASSASGTRGETQYF. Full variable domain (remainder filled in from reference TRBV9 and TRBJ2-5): DSGVTQTPKHLITATGQRVTLRCSPRSGDLSVYWYQQSLDQGLQFLIQYYNGEERAKGNILERFSAQQFPDLHSELNLSSLELGDSALYFCASSASGTRGETQYFGPGTRLLVL.